The 29 T cell receptor beta chains reported below all come from one sample, sequenced in a study of T cell responses to AZD1222 COVID-19 vaccine. TCRdb's copy holds only in-frame clones and misses some; the assay was immunoSEQ multiplex PCR. The sample lists about 49,000 clones; approximately 79% were seen once. The specimen was peripheral blood, collected on day 0 of MenACWY control vaccination. These receptors all stem from an adult in good health.

The chain employs TRBV2 and TRBJ1-1, with D possibly matching TRBD1 (5 bases). CDR1 and CDR2 from the germline V gene are SNHLY and FYNNEI. Trimming pared 3 bases from V and 5 bases from J, leaving 22 bases between. CDR3 length equals 17 residues. CDR3 region: CASSESGIFLMGTEAFF. In DNA, the CDR3 is TGTGCCAGCAGTGAGTCAGGGATCTTTCTTATGGGAACTGAAGCTTTCTTT.

This chain links TRBV7-2 with TRBJ2-7; D unresolved. The V and J ends lost 4 bases and 5 bases respectively, with 9 bases between them. Germline V gene lookup returns CDR1 SGHTA and CDR2 FQGNSA. The CDR3 extends over 12 amino acids. CDR3: CASSSAGDEQYF. As DNA, the CDR3 is TGTGCCAGCAGCTCCGCTGGCGACGAGCAGTACTTC.

The chain couples TRBV5-6 to TRBJ1-1, with D maybe TRBD1 (6 bases). The CDR3 sequence is 14 residues long. V was pared by 4 bases and J by 0 bases, with 10 bases between. Germline V lookup: CDR1 SGHDT, CDR2 YYEEEE. CDR3 protein: CASSRDMMNTEAFF. CDR3 sequence (DNA): TGTGCCAGCAGCAGGGACATGATGAACACTGAAGCTTTCTTT.

The V and J genes are TRBV6-1 and TRBJ2-1; possible D gene TRBD2, 6 bases. The ends were cut back, 2 bases at V and 8 bases at J, with 16 bases in the middle. Germline V gene sequence: CDR1 MNHNS, CDR2 SASEGT. This CDR3 region has 15 residues. CDR3 amino acids: CASSEQTSMVHEQFF. The DNA of the CDR3 is TGTGCCAGCAGTGAACAAACTAGCATGGTGCATGAGCAGTTCTTC.

This chain links TRBV29-1 with TRBJ2-3, with 10 bases that match TRBD2. The V gene end was trimmed by 6 bases and the J gene end by 6 bases; junction bases not matched to a gene: 12. The CDR3 has 15 amino acids. Germline CDR1 SQVTM, CDR2 ANQGSEA. CDR3 protein: CSVQGAGGGADTQYF. CDR3 coding DNA: TGCAGCGTACAGGGAGCGGGAGGGGGAGCGGATACGCAGTATTTT.

This clone is large within its sample. The chain joins TRBV4-1 to TRBJ1-2; tentatively, D is TRBD1 (6 bases). CDR3 length: 16 residues. Germline CDR1 reads MGHRA; CDR2 reads YSYEKL. Trimming removed 0 bases from V and 0 bases from J, with 11 bases in between. The CDR3 DNA reads as TGCGCCAGCAGCCAAGATCGGTACAGGGCTAACTATGGCTACACCTTC. Its protein is CASSQDRYRANYGYTF.

This chain joins TRBV27 and TRBJ2-3; perhaps D is TRBD1 or TRBD2 (5 bases each). The V end was cut by 7 bases, the J end by 6 bases, with 17 bases between. The CDR3 runs 14 residues. Looked up from germline, CDR1 is MNHEY and CDR2 is SMNVEV (reference sequence). The chain's CDR3 is CASTWDPGWDTQYF. CDR3 DNA: TGTGCCAGCACCTGGGACCCGGGGTGGGATACGCAGTATTTT.

The chain links TRBV6-1 to TRBJ1-1; maybe TRBD1 (5 bases). The V gene's germline CDR1 is MNHNS and CDR2 SASEGT. Trimming cost V 3 bases and J 1 base, with 15 bases left between them. The CDR3 runs to 16 residues. Here the CDR3 reads CASSDPGLLTNTEAFF. Here the CDR3 DNA reads TGTGCCAGCAGTGATCCGGGACTCCTCACGAACACTGAAGCTTTCTTT.

V is TRBV18 and J is TRBJ2-1; possibly TRBD1 or TRBD2 for D (5 bases each). V was cut by 4 bases and J by 7 bases, with 20 bases left in between. There are 16 residues in the CDR3. Germline V gives CDR1 KGHSH, CDR2 LQKENI. The CDR3 sequence: CASSHGAAGPRNEQFF. The DNA for the CDR3 is TGTGCCAGCTCACATGGGGCTGCGGGCCCACGAAATGAGCAGTTCTTC.

J is TRBJ1-4 and V is TRBV12-3 or TRBV12-4; D unresolved. Trimming left V 4 bases short and J 4 bases short, with 7 bases between. CDR3 length: 13 residues. CDR3 loop: CASSSGNNEKLFF. The CDR3 bases are TGTGCCAGCAGTTCAGGAAATAATGAAAAACTGTTTTTT.

V usage is TRBV28 and J usage is TRBJ2-7; TRBD1 matches at 8 bases. The CDR3 covers 16 residues. Germline V CDR1 and CDR2: MDHEN, SYDVKM. The V and J ends lost 4 bases and 5 bases, in that order; junction bases with no gene match: 13. CDR3 bases: TGTGCCAGCAGTTCCCAGGGGGCGGCACGGAAGGACGAGCAGTACTTC. It translates to CASSSQGAARKDEQYF.

This clone has just one count. The chain recombines TRBV28 with TRBJ1-1; D is perhaps TRBD1 (5 bases). The CDR3 consists of 13 residues. Trimming took 6 bases from V and 1 from J, leaving 9 bases between them. Germline V gene lookup returns CDR1 MDHEN and CDR2 SYDVKM. The CDR3 spells CASRLGANTEAFF. In DNA, the CDR3 is TGTGCCAGCAGACTAGGGGCGAACACTGAAGCTTTCTTT.

This chain links TRBV11-2 with TRBJ2-7; D is possibly TRBD2 (5 bases). The CDR3 consists of 12 residues. Trimming took off 0 bases at V and 9 bases at J, with 9 bases between the two ends. Germline loops: CDR1 SGHAT, CDR2 FQNNGV. The CDR3 DNA reads as TGTGCCAGCAGCTTAGATTGGGCGGGGCAGTACTTC. Its translation is CASSLDWAGQYF. Using reference TRBV11-2 and TRBJ2-7 for the parts outside the CDR3, the full variable domain is EAGVAQSPRYKIIEKRQSVAFWCNPISGHATLYWYQQILGQGPKLLIQFQNNGVVDDSQLPKDRFSAERLKGVDSTLKIQPAKLEDSAVYLCASSLDWAGQYFGPGTRLTVT.

The chain carries TRBV9 and TRBJ2-3; D unresolved. The germline V and J ends were trimmed by 3 bases and 3 bases, with 8 bases remaining between them. CDR1 SGDLS and CDR2 YYNGEE come from the germline V gene. The CDR3 runs to 13 residues. The CDR3, as DNA: TGTGCCAGCAGCGAAAGAACTACAGATACGCAGTATTTT. Translation gives CASSERTTDTQYF.

This chain uses TRBV25-1 with TRBJ1-2; 8 nucleotides match TRBD1. The germline gives CDR1 MGHDK, CDR2 SYGVNS. Trimming at V came to 4 bases and at J to 2 bases, leaving 6 bases not matched to a gene. This CDR3 comprises 15 residues. The chain's CDR3 is CASSGRGRGNYGYTF. The CDR3, as DNA: TGTGCCAGCAGTGGCAGGGGGCGCGGGAACTATGGCTACACCTTC.

V gene TRBV28 combines with J gene TRBJ2-5; 11 nucleotides match TRBD1. With V trimmed by 4 bases and J by 4 bases, 8 bases remained unmatched. This CDR3 spans 16 amino acids. Per the germline V gene, CDR1 is MDHEN and CDR2 is SYDVKM. The CDR3 nucleotides read TGTGCCAGCAGTTCCGTGGACAGGGGGCGCGGAGAGACCCAGTACTTC. Encoded protein: CASSSVDRGRGETQYF.

The chain joins TRBV19 to TRBJ1-1; D remains unclear. This CDR3 spans 15 amino acids. Germline CDR1 LNHDA, CDR2 SQIVND (reference sequence). Trimming shortened V by 6 bases and J by 3 bases, and 17 bases separated the two germline ends. CDR3: CASRPNPQRDTEAFF. The CDR3 nucleotides read TGTGCCAGTAGACCCAACCCCCAGAGAGACACTGAAGCTTTCTTT.

The chain combines TRBV7-9 with TRBJ1-4; TRBD1 agrees at 10 bases. In germline, CDR1 is SEHNR, CDR2 FQNEAQ (reference sequence). The V gene end was trimmed by 3 bases and the J gene end by 2 bases; junction bases not matched to a gene: 3. The CDR3 has 16 amino acids. The chain's CDR3 is CASSLTGGRTNEKLFF. The CDR3 nucleotides read TGTGCCAGCAGCTTGACAGGGGGCAGGACTAATGAAAAACTGTTTTTT.

This sequence joins TRBV6-5 and TRBJ2-4; the match to TRBD1 covers 7 bases. CDR1 and CDR2 (germline): MNHEY, SVGAGI. With V trimmed by 2 bases and J by 9 bases, 10 bases remained unmatched. The CDR3 contains 15 residues. As DNA, the CDR3 is TGTGCCAGCAGTTACGAAGGCAGGGGGAAATTCATTCAGTACTTC. Residues: CASSYEGRGKFIQYF.

This rearrangement joins TRBV5-1 to TRBJ2-1, with D possibly being TRBD1 (6 bases). The CDR3 extends over 14 amino acids. The V end lost 4 bases, the J end lost 9 bases, and 17 bases lay between the germline ends. Germline loops: CDR1 SGHRS, CDR2 YFSETQ. The DNA of the CDR3 is TGCGCCAGCAGCCCCCCGCGAGGGGGTTTTGAGCAGTTCTTC. Translation: CASSPPRGGFEQFF.

The V gene is TRBV5-1, the J gene TRBJ1-1; D uncertain. Trimming removed 4 bases at V and 1 base at J, with 8 bases between. This CDR3 is built from 13 residues. Germline V gene data show CDR1 as SGHRS and CDR2 as YFSETQ. CDR3 DNA: TGCGCCAGCAGCCCACTCTCGAACACTGAAGCTTTCTTT. Translated, it gives CASSPLSNTEAFF.

This clone was seen a single time. CDR3 bases: TGTGCCAGCATACGGGGGACCGGGGAGCTGTTTTTT. Encoded protein: CASIRGTGELFF. This chain connects TRBV28 to TRBJ2-2; tentative D call: TRBD2 (6 bases). Per the germline V gene, CDR1 is MDHEN and CDR2 is SYDVKM. Trimming stripped 7 bases from V and 5 bases from J, with 8 bases between. This CDR3 is built from 12 residues.

The chain is built from TRBV19 and TRBJ2-1, with D perhaps TRBD1 or TRBD2 (6 bases each). Deletions cut 4 bases from V and 6 bases from J, with 16 bases between. The CDR3 is 15 residues long. CDR1 and CDR2 (germline): LNHDA, SQIVND (reference sequence). In nucleotides, the CDR3 is TGTGCCAGTAGTAGGGGGGCGCTATCGCTCAATGAGCAGTTCTTC. Translated: CASSRGALSLNEQFF.

This clone was recorded only once. The CDR3 nucleotides read TGTGCCAGCAGTTTCGGGGGACAGGGGGGGTACGAGCAGTACTTC. Translating gives CASSFGGQGGYEQYF. The chain carries TRBV27 and TRBJ2-7, with 11 bases aligning to TRBD1. Looked up from germline, CDR1 is MNHEY and CDR2 is SMNVEV (reference sequence). J gave up 4 bases and V 3 bases, and 5 bases lay outside the gene matches. This CDR3 contains 15 residues.

This chain joins TRBV30 and TRBJ1-2; weak D call: TRBD1 (5 bases). In germline, CDR1 is GTSNPN, CDR2 SVGIG (reference sequence). The length of the CDR3 is 15 residues. V gave up 5 bases and J gave up 2 bases, with 18 bases separating them. CDR3 coding DNA: TGTGCCTGGTTTGGGGCAGGTGAAACCAACTATGGCTACACCTTC. It yields the protein CAWFGAGETNYGYTF.

The rearrangement uses TRBV6-5 and TRBJ1-6; D is unresolved. This CDR3 contains 13 residues. V lost 6 bases, J lost 6 bases, and 9 bases lay in between. Germline V gene sequence: CDR1 MNHEY, CDR2 SVGAGI. The CDR3 here is CASRVGSNSPLHF. The DNA of the CDR3 is TGTGCCAGCAGAGTAGGTTCTAATTCACCCCTCCACTTT.

The CDR3 is CASSYSRASRANGYTF. As DNA, the CDR3 is TGTGCCAGCAGTTACTCGAGGGCTTCGCGGGCGAATGGCTACACCTTC. The genes are TRBV6-5 and TRBJ1-2; D is unclear. Germline V gene lookup returns CDR1 MNHEY and CDR2 SVGAGI. V was trimmed by 0 bases and J by 6 bases, leaving 17 bases between them. This CDR3 comprises 16 residues.

The chain is built from TRBV2 and TRBJ2-1; 10 positions agree with TRBD2. The CDR3 runs 15 residues. V was clipped by 3 bases and J by 8 bases; unmatched bases: 7. Germline assignment: CDR1 SNHLY and CDR2 FYNNEI. The DNA for the CDR3 is TGTGCCAGCAGTGAGCGGAGCGGGGGGGGCGATGAGCAGTTCTTC. It specifies CASSERSGGGDEQFF.

The genes are TRBV5-6 and TRBJ2-6; 8 bases fit TRBD1. V lost 4 bases, J lost 2 bases, and 11 bases stayed unmatched. This CDR3 is 18 amino acids long. CDR1 and CDR2 from the germline V gene are SGHDT and YYEEEE. CDR3 residues: CASSPLTGVQPGANVLTF. The CDR3 DNA follows: TGTGCCAGCAGCCCCCTGACAGGGGTTCAACCTGGGGCCAACGTCCTGACTTTC.